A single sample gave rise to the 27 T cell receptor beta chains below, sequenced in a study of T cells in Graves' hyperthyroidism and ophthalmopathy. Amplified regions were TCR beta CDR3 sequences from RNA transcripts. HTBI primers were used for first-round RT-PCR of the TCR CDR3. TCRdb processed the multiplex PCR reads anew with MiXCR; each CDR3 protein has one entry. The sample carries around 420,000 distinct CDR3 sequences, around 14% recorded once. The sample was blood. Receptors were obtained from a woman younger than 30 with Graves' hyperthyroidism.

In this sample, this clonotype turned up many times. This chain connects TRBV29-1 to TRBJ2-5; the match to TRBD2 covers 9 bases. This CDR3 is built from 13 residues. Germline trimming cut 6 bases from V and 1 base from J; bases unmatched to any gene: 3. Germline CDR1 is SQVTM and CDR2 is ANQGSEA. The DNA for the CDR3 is TGCAGCGTCACGACTAGCGGCCAAGAGACCCAGTACTTC. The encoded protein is CSVTTSGQETQYF.

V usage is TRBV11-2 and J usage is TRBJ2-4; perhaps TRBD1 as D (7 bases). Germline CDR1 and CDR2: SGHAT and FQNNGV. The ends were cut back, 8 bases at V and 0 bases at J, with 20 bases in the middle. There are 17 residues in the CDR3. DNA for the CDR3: TGTGCCAGCCGCCAGGGGGGTCCAGCGCTAGCCAAAAACATTCAGTACTTC. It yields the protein CASRQGGPALAKNIQYF.

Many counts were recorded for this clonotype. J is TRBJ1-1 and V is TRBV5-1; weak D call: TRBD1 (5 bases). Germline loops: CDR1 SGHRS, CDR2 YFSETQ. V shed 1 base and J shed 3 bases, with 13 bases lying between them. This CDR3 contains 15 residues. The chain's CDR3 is CASSLSGRGDTEAFF. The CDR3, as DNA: TGCGCCAGCAGCTTGTCTGGGCGAGGGGACACTGAAGCTTTCTTT. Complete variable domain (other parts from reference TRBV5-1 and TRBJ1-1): KAGVTQTPRYLIKTRGQQVTLSCSPISGHRSVSWYQQTPGQGLQFLFEYFSETQRNKGNFPGRFSGRQFSNSRSEMNVSTLELGDSALYLCASSLSGRGDTEAFFGQGTRLTVV.

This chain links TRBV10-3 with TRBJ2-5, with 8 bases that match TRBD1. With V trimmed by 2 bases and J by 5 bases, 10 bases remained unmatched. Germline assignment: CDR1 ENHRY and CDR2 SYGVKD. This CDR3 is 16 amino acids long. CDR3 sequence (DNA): TGTGCCATCAGTGAGGGGGTCAGGGGGCCGGGGGAGACCCAGTACTTC. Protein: CAISEGVRGPGETQYF.

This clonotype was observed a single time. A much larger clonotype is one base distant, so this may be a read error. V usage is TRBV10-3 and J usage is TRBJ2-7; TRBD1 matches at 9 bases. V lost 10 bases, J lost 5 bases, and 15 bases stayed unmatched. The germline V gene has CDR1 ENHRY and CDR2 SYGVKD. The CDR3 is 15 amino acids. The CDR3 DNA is TGTGCCACTCGGGGGACAGGGCCAGGAGCGAACGAGCAGTACTTC. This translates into CATRGTGPGANEQYF.

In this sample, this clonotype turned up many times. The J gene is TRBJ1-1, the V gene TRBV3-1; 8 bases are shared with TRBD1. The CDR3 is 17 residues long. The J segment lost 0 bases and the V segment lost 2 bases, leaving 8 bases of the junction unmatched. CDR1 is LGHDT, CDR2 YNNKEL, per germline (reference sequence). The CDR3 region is CASSQLSGGRLNTEAFF. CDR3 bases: TGTGCCAGCAGCCAATTATCAGGGGGCCGGTTGAACACTGAAGCTTTCTTT.

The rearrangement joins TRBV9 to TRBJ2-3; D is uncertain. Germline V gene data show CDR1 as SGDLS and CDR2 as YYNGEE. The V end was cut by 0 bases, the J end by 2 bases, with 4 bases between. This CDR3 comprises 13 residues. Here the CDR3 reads CASSVDTTDTQYF. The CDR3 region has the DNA TGTGCCAGCAGCGTAGACACCACAGATACGCAGTATTTT.

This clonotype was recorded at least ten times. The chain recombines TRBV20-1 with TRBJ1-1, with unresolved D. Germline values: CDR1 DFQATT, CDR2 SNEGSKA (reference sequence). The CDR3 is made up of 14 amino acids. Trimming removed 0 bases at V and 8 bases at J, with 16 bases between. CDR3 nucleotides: TGCAGTGCTAGAGATGGCCATACTTCCAAAGAAGCTTTCTTT. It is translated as CSARDGHTSKEAFF.

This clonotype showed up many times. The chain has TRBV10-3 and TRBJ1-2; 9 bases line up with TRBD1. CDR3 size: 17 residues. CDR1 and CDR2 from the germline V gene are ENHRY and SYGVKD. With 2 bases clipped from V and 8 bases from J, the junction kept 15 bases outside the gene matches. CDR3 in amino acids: CAISERRTGVVGEGYTF. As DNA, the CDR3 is TGTGCCATCAGTGAGCGTCGGACAGGGGTAGTCGGTGAAGGCTACACCTTC.

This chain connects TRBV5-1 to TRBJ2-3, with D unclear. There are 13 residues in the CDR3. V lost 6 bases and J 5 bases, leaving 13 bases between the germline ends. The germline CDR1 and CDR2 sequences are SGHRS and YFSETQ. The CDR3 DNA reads TGCGCCAGCAAACTGCCCTCCGTAGATACGCAGTATTTT. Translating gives CASKLPSVDTQYF.

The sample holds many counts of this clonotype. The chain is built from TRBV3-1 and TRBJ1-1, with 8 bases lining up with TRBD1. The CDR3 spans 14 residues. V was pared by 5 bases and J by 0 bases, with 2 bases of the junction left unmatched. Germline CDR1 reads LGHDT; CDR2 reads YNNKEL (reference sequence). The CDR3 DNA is TGTGCCAGCAGCGCCAGGGGGCTGAACACTGAAGCTTTCTTT. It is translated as CASSARGLNTEAFF.

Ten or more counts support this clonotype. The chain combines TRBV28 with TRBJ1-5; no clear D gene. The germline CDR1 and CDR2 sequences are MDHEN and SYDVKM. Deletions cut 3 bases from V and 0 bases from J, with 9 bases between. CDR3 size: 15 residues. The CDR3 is CASSFQVTSNQPQHF. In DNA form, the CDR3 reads TGTGCCAGCAGTTTCCAAGTTACTAGCAATCAGCCCCAGCATTTT.

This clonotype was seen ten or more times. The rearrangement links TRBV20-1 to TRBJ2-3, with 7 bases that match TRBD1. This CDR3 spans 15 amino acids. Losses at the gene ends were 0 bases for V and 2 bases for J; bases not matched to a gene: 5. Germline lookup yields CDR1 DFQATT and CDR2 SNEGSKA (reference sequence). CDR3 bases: TGCAGTGCTAGAGATCCAGGGGGAAACACAGATACGCAGTATTTT. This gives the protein CSARDPGGNTDTQYF.

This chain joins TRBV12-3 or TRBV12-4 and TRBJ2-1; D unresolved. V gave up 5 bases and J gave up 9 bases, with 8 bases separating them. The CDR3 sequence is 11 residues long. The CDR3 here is CASSPAVEQFF. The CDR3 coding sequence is TGTGCCAGCAGTCCAGCAGTTGAGCAGTTCTTC.

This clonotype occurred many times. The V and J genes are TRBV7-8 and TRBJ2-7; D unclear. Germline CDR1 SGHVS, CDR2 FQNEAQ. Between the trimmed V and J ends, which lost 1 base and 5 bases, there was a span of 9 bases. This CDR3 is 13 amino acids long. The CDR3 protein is CASSLEGFNEQYF. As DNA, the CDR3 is TGTGCCAGCAGCTTAGAAGGGTTCAACGAGCAGTACTTC.

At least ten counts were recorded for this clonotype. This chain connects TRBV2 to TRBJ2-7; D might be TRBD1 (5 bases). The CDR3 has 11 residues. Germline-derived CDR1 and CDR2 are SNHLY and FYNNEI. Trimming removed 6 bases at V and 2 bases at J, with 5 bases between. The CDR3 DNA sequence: TGTGCCAGCAGGGACACCTACGAGCAGTACTTC. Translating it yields CASRDTYEQYF. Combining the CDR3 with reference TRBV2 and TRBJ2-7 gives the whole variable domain EPEVTQTPSHQVTQMGQEVILRCVPISNHLYFYWYRQILGQKVEFLVSFYNNEISEKSEIFDDQFSVERPDGSNFTLKIRSTKLEDSAMYFCASRDTYEQYFGPGTRLTVT.

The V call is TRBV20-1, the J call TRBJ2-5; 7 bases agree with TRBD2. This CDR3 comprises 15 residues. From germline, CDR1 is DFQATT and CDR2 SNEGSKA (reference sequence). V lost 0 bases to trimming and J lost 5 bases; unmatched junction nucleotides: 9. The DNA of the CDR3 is TGCAGTGCTAGAGATCGGCGGGGGTTATGGGAGACCCAGTACTTC. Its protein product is CSARDRRGLWETQYF.

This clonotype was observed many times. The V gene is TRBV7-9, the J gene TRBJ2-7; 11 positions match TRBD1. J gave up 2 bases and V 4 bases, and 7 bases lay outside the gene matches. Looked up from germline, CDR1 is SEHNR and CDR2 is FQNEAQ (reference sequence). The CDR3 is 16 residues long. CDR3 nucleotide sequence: TGTGCCAGCAGCTCCGGACCGGGACAGGGGGCCTACGAGCAGTACTTC. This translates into CASSSGPGQGAYEQYF.

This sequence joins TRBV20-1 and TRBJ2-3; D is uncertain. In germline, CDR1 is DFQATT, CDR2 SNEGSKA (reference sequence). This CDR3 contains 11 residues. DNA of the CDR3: TGCAGCCCCTCTTTCACAGATACGCAGTATTTT. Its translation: CSPSFTDTQYF.

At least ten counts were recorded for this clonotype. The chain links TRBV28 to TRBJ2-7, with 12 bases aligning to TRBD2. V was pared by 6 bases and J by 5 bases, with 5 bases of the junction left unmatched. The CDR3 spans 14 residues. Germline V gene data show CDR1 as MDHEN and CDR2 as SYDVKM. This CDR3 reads CASRNGLAGNEQYF. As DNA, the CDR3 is TGTGCCAGCAGAAACGGACTAGCGGGAAACGAGCAGTACTTC.

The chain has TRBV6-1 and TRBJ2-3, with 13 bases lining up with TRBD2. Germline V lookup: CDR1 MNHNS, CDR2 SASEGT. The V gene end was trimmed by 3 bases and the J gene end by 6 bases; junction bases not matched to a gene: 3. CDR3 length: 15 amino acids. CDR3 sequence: CASSDTSGGADTQYF. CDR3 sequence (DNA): TGTGCCAGCAGTGACACTAGCGGGGGGGCCGATACGCAGTATTTT.

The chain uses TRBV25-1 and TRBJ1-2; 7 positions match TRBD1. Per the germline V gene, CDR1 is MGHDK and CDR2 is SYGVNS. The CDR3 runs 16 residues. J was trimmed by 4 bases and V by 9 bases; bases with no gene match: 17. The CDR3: CASSGTEKPSRYGYTF. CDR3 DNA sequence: TGTGCCAGTTCCGGGACAGAGAAGCCCAGCCGCTATGGCTACACCTTC.

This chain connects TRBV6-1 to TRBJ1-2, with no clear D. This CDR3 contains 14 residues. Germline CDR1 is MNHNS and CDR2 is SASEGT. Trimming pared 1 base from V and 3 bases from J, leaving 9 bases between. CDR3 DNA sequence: TGTGCCAGCAGTGAAGAACGGGCACACTATGGCTACACCTTC. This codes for CASSEERAHYGYTF.

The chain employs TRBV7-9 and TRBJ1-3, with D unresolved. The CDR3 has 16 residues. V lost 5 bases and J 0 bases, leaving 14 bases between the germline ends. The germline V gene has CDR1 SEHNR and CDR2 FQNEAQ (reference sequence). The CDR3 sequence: CASSLIRRSSGNTIYF. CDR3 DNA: TGTGCCAGCAGCCTTATTAGGCGGAGCTCTGGAAACACCATATATTTT. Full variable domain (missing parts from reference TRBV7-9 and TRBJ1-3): DTGVSQNPRHKITKRGQNVTFRCDPISEHNRLYWYRQTLGQGPEFLTYFQNEAQLEKSRLLSDRFSAERPKGSFSTLEIQRTEQGDSAMYLCASSLIRRSSGNTIYFGEGSWLTVV.

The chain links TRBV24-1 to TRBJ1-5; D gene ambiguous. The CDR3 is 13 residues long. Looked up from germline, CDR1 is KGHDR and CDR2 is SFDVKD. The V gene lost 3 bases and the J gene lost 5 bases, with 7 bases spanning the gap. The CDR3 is CATSDGMDQPQHF. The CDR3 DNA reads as TGTGCCACCAGTGATGGTATGGATCAGCCCCAGCATTTT.

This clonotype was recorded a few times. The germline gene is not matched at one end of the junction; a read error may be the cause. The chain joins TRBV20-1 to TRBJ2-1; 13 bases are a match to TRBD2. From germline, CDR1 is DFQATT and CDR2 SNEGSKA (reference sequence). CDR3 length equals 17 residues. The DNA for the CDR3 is TGCAGTGCTCACGGACTAGCGGGAGTTGGGGCCTACAATGAGCAGTCCTTC. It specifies CSAHGLAGVGAYNEQSF.

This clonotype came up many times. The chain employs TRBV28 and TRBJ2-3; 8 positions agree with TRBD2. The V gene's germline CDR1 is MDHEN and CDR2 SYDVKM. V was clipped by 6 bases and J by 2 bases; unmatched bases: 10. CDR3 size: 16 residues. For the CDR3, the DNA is TGTGCCAGCAGCCCCCTGCGGGGGGCCTCCACAGATACGCAGTATTTT. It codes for CASSPLRGASTDTQYF.